The present TCR beta chain was sequenced within a study of blood T cell repertoires in COVID-19. The overall study: Acute-phase and convalescent COVID-19 samples originated in the United States, Italy and Spain. Sample material is recorded as cDNA or gDNA derived from T cells, B-cell-depleted T cells, or PBMCs.

V was pared by 4 bases and J by 2 bases, with 6 bases of the junction left unmatched. CDR3 length: 16 residues. Germline loops: CDR1 SGHRS, CDR2 YFSETQ. The authors' processing: Using reference gene primer amplification, nucleated cell counts were estimated. The assay was immunoSEQ multiplex PCR, and TCRdb's table has in-frame clones only and misses some. The V and J calls and the clone size are those of that table, but D and trimming were determined from the DNA. The table includes 86,000 or so clones, roughly four fifths detected once. The rearrangement links TRBV5-1 to TRBJ2-3, with TRBD2 matching 11 bases. The TCR comes from a woman of 80 years or more with acute or convalescent COVID-19. The specimen was peripheral blood. The CDR3 nucleotides read TGCGCCAGCAGCGATAGACTAGCGGGGACCACAGATACGCAGTATTTT. It translates to CASSDRLAGTTDTQYF.